One and the same sample provided the 14 T cell receptor beta chains below, sequenced in a study of STAT5B mutations in CD4+ large granular lymphocyte leukemia. Libraries were prepared by immunoSEQ multiplex PCR; TCRdb keeps only in-frame clonotypes and omits some of them. The table has about 35,000 clones, around 63% seen once; the top ten hold about 2%. Sequencing was carried out using CD4+ T cells from blood buffy coats. The receptor source for this set is a human donor in good health.

The V call is TRBV7-9, the J call TRBJ2-3; no reliable D call. Germline CDR1 SEHNR, CDR2 FQNEAQ (reference sequence). Trimming took off 5 bases at V and 0 bases at J, with 12 bases between the two ends. There are 15 residues in the CDR3. The CDR3 is CASSLLPGSTDTQYF. CDR3 nucleotide sequence: TGTGCCAGCAGCCTACTCCCCGGGAGCACAGATACGCAGTATTTT.

This CDR3 reads CASSVGRGGSSGELFF. The CDR3 bases are TGTGCCAGCAGTGTCGGGCGGGGGGGCTCTTCCGGGGAGCTGTTTTTT. This chain connects TRBV6-1 to TRBJ2-2, with 9 bases matching TRBD2. CDR1 MNHNS and CDR2 SASEGT come from the germline V gene. V shed 4 bases and J 6 bases; nucleotides not matched to a gene: 9. The CDR3 is 16 residues long.

The rearrangement joins TRBV9 to TRBJ1-1; the D gene is possibly TRBD1 (6 bases). Trimming took off 0 bases at V and 4 bases at J, with 10 bases between the two ends. The germline CDR1 and CDR2 sequences are SGDLS and YYNGEE. This CDR3 spans 14 amino acids. Here the CDR3 DNA reads TGTGCCAGCAGCGTAGCGGGGGGCCGCACTGAAGCTTTCTTT. The encoded protein is CASSVAGGRTEAFF.

CDR3 in amino acids: CASSPGGTVNTEAFF. The CDR3 DNA follows: TGTGCCAGCAGTCCTGGAGGGACGGTGAACACTGAAGCTTTCTTT. The chain links TRBV6-6 to TRBJ1-1, with a possible D match to TRBD1 (5 bases). The germline CDR1 and CDR2 sequences are MNHNY and SVGAGI (reference sequence). The CDR3 length is 15 residues. Trimming pared 5 bases from V and 0 bases from J, leaving 13 bases between.

The chain employs TRBV10-3 and TRBJ2-7; 8 nucleotides align to TRBD1. Losses at the gene ends were 8 bases for V and 2 bases for J; bases not matched to a gene: 8. Germline lookup yields CDR1 ENHRY and CDR2 SYGVKD. There are 14 residues in the CDR3. CDR3: CAIRDGQGAYEQYF. The CDR3, as DNA: TGTGCCATCCGAGACGGACAGGGAGCCTACGAGCAGTACTTC.

This sequence joins TRBV14 and TRBJ2-1; 8 positions agree with TRBD1. Trimming took 2 bases from V and 0 from J; bases not matched to a gene: 3. CDR1 is SGHDN, CDR2 FVKESK, per germline. The length of the CDR3 is 16 residues. The CDR3 bases are TGTGCCAGCAGCCAAACAGGGGGGAGCTCCTACAATGAGCAGTTCTTC. As protein: CASSQTGGSSYNEQFF.

This clone was counted a few times. The genes are TRBV5-1 and TRBJ1-1; 8 bases match TRBD1. This CDR3 region has 14 residues. The germline V gene has CDR1 SGHRS and CDR2 YFSETQ. V lost 3 bases and J lost 5; bases outside the gene matches: 6. CDR3 loop: CASSYWTGKTEAFF. CDR3 nucleotide sequence: TGCGCCAGCAGCTACTGGACAGGGAAAACTGAAGCTTTCTTT.

The J gene is TRBJ2-3, the V gene TRBV6-1; D remains ambiguous. With 6 bases removed from V and 5 bases from J, the gap between germline ends came to 12 bases. Germline CDR1 reads MNHNS; CDR2 reads SASEGT. There are 13 residues in the CDR3. The DNA of the CDR3 is TGTGCCAGCAGCTTTGAGTTAGAAGATACGCAGTATTTT. Translating gives CASSFELEDTQYF.

The sample holds a few counts of this clone. The V gene is TRBV27, the J gene TRBJ1-4, with 8 bases that match TRBD1. Germline V gene data show CDR1 as MNHEY and CDR2 as SMNVEV (reference sequence). The V segment lost 6 bases and the J segment 2 bases; nucleotides outside the gene matches: 5. The CDR3 has 15 residues. CDR3 sequence reads: CASSSGGATNEKLFF. The CDR3, as DNA: TGTGCCAGCAGCTCAGGGGGCGCGACTAATGAAAAACTGTTTTTT.

The gene calls are TRBV6-6 and TRBJ2-3; D gene uncertain. V dropped 4 bases and J dropped 6 bases, with 11 bases sitting between them. This CDR3 is 13 amino acids long. Per germline, CDR1 MNHNY and CDR2 SVGAGI (reference sequence). CDR3 nucleotides: TGTGCCAGCAGTTCCCCCCCCAGGGATACGCAGTATTTT. Protein product: CASSSPPRDTQYF.

V usage is TRBV7-2 and J usage is TRBJ1-5; 8 bases match TRBD1. Germline trimming cut 1 base from V and 4 bases from J; bases unmatched to any gene: 3. Germline V gives CDR1 SGHTA, CDR2 FQGNSA. The CDR3 runs 15 residues. CDR3 in amino acids: CASSLVRGQNQPQHF. The CDR3 DNA sequence: TGTGCCAGCAGCTTAGTCAGGGGGCAAAATCAGCCCCAGCATTTT.

J is TRBJ2-3 and V is TRBV7-8, with 13 positions matching TRBD2. The CDR3 covers 19 residues. The V segment lost 5 bases and the J segment 2 bases; nucleotides outside the gene matches: 13. The V gene's germline CDR1 is SGHVS and CDR2 FQNEAQ. Written as DNA, the CDR3 is TGTGCCAGCAGCCCGGGACTAGCGGGGAACCCAAACCCCACAGATACGCAGTATTTT. Translating gives CASSPGLAGNPNPTDTQYF.

Written as DNA, the CDR3 is TGTGCCAGCTCACCACCGTCTGTGGGGGAGACCCAGTACTTC. Encoded protein: CASSPPSVGETQYF. The genes are TRBV18 and TRBJ2-5, with D unresolved. Trimming removed 0 bases at V and 5 bases at J, with 10 bases between. From germline, CDR1 is KGHSH and CDR2 LQKENI. The CDR3 is made up of 14 amino acids.

The chain has TRBV7-2 and TRBJ2-2; 10 nucleotides agree with TRBD1. This CDR3 is built from 15 residues. The ends lost 5 bases at V and 6 bases at J; junction bases unmatched: 6. Germline V CDR1 and CDR2: SGHTA, FQGNSA. CDR3 sequence reads: CASSPDRGRAGELFF. The CDR3, as DNA: TGTGCCAGCAGCCCAGACAGGGGGCGGGCCGGGGAGCTGTTTTTT.